This passage covers 8 T cell receptor beta chains from one sample sequenced in a study of OX40 agonist ivuxolimab in advanced cancers. Assay: immunoSEQ multiplex PCR; the TCRdb copy retains only in-frame clones and omits some. Of roughly 45,000 clones detected, about 88% appear once; the ten largest clones hold under 2.5%. The sample consisted of CD4+ or CD8+ T cells sorted from blood, taken in a trial of the OX40 agonist ivuxolimab. These receptors all stem from an adult with an advanced solid tumor such as melanoma, head and neck, liver or kidney cancer.

V and J are TRBV7-3 and TRBJ2-7; 11 bases are a match to TRBD2. CDR1 SGHTA and CDR2 FQGTGA come from the germline V gene. The V segment lost 5 bases and the J segment 7 bases; nucleotides outside the gene matches: 7. The length of the CDR3 is 14 residues. Here the CDR3 DNA reads TGTGCCAGCAGCACCTTAGCGGGAGGGAATGAGCAGTACTTC. This encodes CASSTLAGGNEQYF.

The V call is TRBV15, the J call TRBJ2-5; 10 bases are shared with TRBD2. V lost 0 bases and J lost 0; bases outside the gene matches: 10. The CDR3 has 19 amino acids. The V gene's germline CDR1 is LNHNV and CDR2 YYDKDF (reference sequence). The CDR3 region is CATSRDSRLAGAYQETQYF. CDR3 in DNA: TGTGCCACCAGCAGAGATAGTAGGCTAGCGGGAGCCTACCAAGAGACCCAGTACTTC.

The chain employs TRBV7-6 and TRBJ2-2; the D gene could be TRBD1 or TRBD2 (5 bases each). The germline V gene has CDR1 SGHVS and CDR2 FNYEAQ. The V end was cut by 0 bases, the J end by 3 bases, with 11 bases between. The length of the CDR3 is 16 residues. CDR3 coding DNA: TGTGCCAGCAGCTTAGCCGCAGGGACCTACACCGGGGAGCTGTTTTTT. Translating it yields CASSLAAGTYTGELFF.

The J gene is TRBJ1-2, the V gene TRBV19, with D perhaps TRBD1 (5 bases). There are 12 residues in the CDR3. Germline loops: CDR1 LNHDA, CDR2 SQIVND (reference sequence). V lost 5 bases, J lost 4 bases, and 8 bases lay in between. CDR3 protein: CASSEGFYGYTF. The CDR3 DNA reads as TGTGCCAGTAGTGAGGGGTTCTATGGCTACACCTTC.

The chain uses TRBV16 and TRBJ2-4; the D is unclear. The CDR3 runs to 14 residues. The V end lost 3 bases, the J end lost 0 bases, and 6 bases lay between the germline ends. Germline CDR1 reads KGHSY; CDR2 reads FQNENV. CDR3 protein: CASSHDLAKNIQYF. The CDR3 DNA is TGTGCCAGCAGCCATGACCTAGCCAAAAACATTCAGTACTTC. Using reference TRBV16 and TRBJ2-4 for the parts outside the CDR3, the full variable domain is GEEVAQTPKHLVRGEGQKAKLYCAPIKGHSYVFWYQQVLKNEFKFLISFQNENVFDETGMPKERFSAKCLPNSPCSLEIQATKLEDSAVYFCASSHDLAKNIQYFGAGTRLSVL.

This clone has a handful of counts. V and J are TRBV15 and TRBJ1-3; no clear D. The CDR3 length is 15 residues. The ends were cut back, 0 bases at V and 8 bases at J, with 14 bases in the middle. Germline V lookup: CDR1 LNHNV, CDR2 YYDKDF (reference sequence). The CDR3 sequence: CATSRDSQIGDTIYF. As DNA, the CDR3 is TGTGCCACCAGCAGAGACTCCCAGATTGGGGACACCATATATTTT.

The rearrangement joins TRBV6-5 to TRBJ1-2, with D unclear. Per the germline V gene, CDR1 is MNHEY and CDR2 is SVGAGI. V was cut by 5 bases and J by 5 bases, with 18 bases left in between. The CDR3 consists of 15 residues. The CDR3 loop is CASSAPANPWYGYTF. The CDR3 nucleotides read TGTGCCAGCAGTGCCCCCGCAAATCCCTGGTATGGCTACACCTTC.

The chain carries TRBV19 and TRBJ2-5; a possible D gene is TRBD1 (5 bases). The CDR3 covers 14 residues. Germline-derived CDR1 and CDR2 are LNHDA and SQIVND (reference sequence). Between the trimmed V and J ends, which lost 4 bases and 2 bases, there was a span of 11 bases. The DNA for the CDR3 is TGTGCCAGTAGTACCAGACCAGGGCAAGAGACCCAGTACTTC. It yields the protein CASSTRPGQETQYF.